A single sample is the source of the 22 T cell receptor beta chains below, sequenced in a study of blood T cell repertoires in COVID-19 (dated by TCRdb to the early 2020s). Library creation used the immunoSEQ multiplex PCR assay. The table was pulled from immuneACCESS by TCRdb, which kept in-frame rearrangements only. Such tables lose some clones; where checked, under half of the loss comes from unresolved V genes, and the rest has no known cause. Recorded for this sample are nearly 300,000 clones; around 84% of them occurred a single time. Of the sample, over 1.1% is held by the ten largest clones. The sample taken for sequencing was peripheral blood. The receptors stem from a human donor with COVID-19, enrolled during active disease. The donor label of this sample is uncertain.

V gene TRBV7-3 combines with J gene TRBJ2-2; TRBD1 is a possible D gene (5 bases). The CDR3 length is 14 residues. Germline V CDR1 and CDR2: SGHTA, FQGTGA. The ends were cut back, 5 bases at V and 7 bases at J, with 14 bases in the middle. CDR3 region: CASSPQGTGGELFF. The CDR3 DNA reads as TGTGCCAGCAGCCCGCAGGGAACGGGCGGGGAGCTGTTTTTT. Looking up the rest from reference TRBV7-3 and TRBJ2-2 gives the full variable domain: GAGVSQTPSNKVTEKGKYVELRCDPISGHTALYWYRQSLGQGPEFLIYFQGTGAADDSGLPNDRFFAVRPEGSVSTLKIQRTERGDSAVYLCASSPQGTGGELFFGEGSRLTVL.

This clone was picked up one time. The rearrangement joins TRBV5-1 to TRBJ1-1, with a weak D call TRBD1 (5 bases). CDR3 length: 16 amino acids. V was clipped by 0 bases and J by 3 bases, with 15 bases between them. Germline V lookup: CDR1 SGHRS, CDR2 YFSETQ. The DNA for the CDR3 is TGCGCCAGCAGCTTGGAAGGGGCAGTCGACTACACTGAAGCTTTCTTT. Its protein is CASSLEGAVDYTEAFF. Full variable domain (remainder filled in from reference TRBV5-1 and TRBJ1-1): KAGVTQTPRYLIKTRGQQVTLSCSPISGHRSVSWYQQTPGQGLQFLFEYFSETQRNKGNFPGRFSGRQFSNSRSEMNVSTLELGDSALYLCASSLEGAVDYTEAFFGQGTRLTVV.

This sequence joins TRBV6-5 and TRBJ1-1; 7 positions agree with TRBD1. Germline V gene lookup returns CDR1 MNHEY and CDR2 SVGAGI. There are 13 residues in the CDR3. Trimming removed 7 bases from V and 7 bases from J; junction bases left unmatched: 9. This CDR3 reads CASKRQGGGEAFF. The CDR3 nucleotides read TGTGCCAGCAAACGACAGGGTGGAGGTGAAGCTTTCTTT.

This sequence joins TRBV6-2 or TRBV6-3 and TRBJ2-1; 11 positions match TRBD2. This CDR3 has 15 residues. Per germline, CDR1 MNHEY and CDR2 SVGEGT. After removal of 4 bases from V and 7 bases from J, the junction contained 6 bases not matched to a gene. CDR3 nucleotides: TGTGCCAGCAGTTCCGGGACTAGCGGCCGGAATGAGCAGTTCTTC. Protein: CASSSGTSGRNEQFF.

The chain has TRBV28 and TRBJ1-4, with D possibly being TRBD1 (5 bases). This CDR3 is built from 17 residues. The ends were cut back, 4 bases at V and 0 bases at J, with 15 bases in the middle. Germline CDR1 is MDHEN and CDR2 is SYDVKM. The CDR3 nucleotides are TGTGCCAGCAGTTCACGGGGGGGAGTTGCAACTAATGAAAAACTGTTTTTT. The encoded protein is CASSSRGGVATNEKLFF.

The V and J genes are TRBV28 and TRBJ1-2; possibly TRBD1 for D (5 bases). V was pared by 6 bases and J by 8 bases, with 19 bases between. This CDR3 has 14 amino acids. Germline loops: CDR1 MDHEN, CDR2 SYDVKM. The DNA of the CDR3 is TGTGCCAGCAGCCCCTTCGCCAGGGCGGCCGGCTACACCTTC. Its protein product is CASSPFARAAGYTF.

The chain links TRBV11-3 to TRBJ2-3, with D perhaps matching TRBD2 (5 bases). Germline CDR1 and CDR2: SGHNT and YENEEA. This CDR3 is 15 amino acids long. Trimming removed 4 bases at V and 0 bases at J, with 11 bases between. In DNA, the CDR3 is TGTGCCAGCAGCTCAGGACTGTCAAGCACAGATACGCAGTATTTT. Protein product: CASSSGLSSTDTQYF. The full variable domain, with the rest looked up from reference TRBV11-3 and TRBJ2-3, is EAGVVQSPRYKIIEKKQPVAFWCNPISGHNTLYWYLQNLGQGPELLIRYENEEAVDDSQLPKDRFSAERLKGVDSTLKIQPAELGDSAVYLCASSSGLSSTDTQYFGPGTRLTVL.

The genes are TRBV15 and TRBJ2-7; perhaps TRBD2 as D (6 bases). Germline assignment: CDR1 LNHNV and CDR2 YYDKDF (reference sequence). Trimming removed 3 bases from V and 2 bases from J, with 17 bases in between. The CDR3 runs to 16 residues. The CDR3 region is CATSSASTSIPYEQYF. CDR3 DNA sequence: TGTGCCACCAGCAGCGCTTCGACTAGTATTCCCTACGAGCAGTACTTC. Drawing the rest from reference TRBV15 and TRBJ2-7, the complete variable domain is DAMVIQNPRYQVTQFGKPVTLSCSQTLNHNVMYWYQQKSSQAPKLLFHYYDKDFNNEADTPDNFQSRRPNTSFCFLDIRSPGLGDTAMYLCATSSASTSIPYEQYFGPGTRLTVT.

This chain joins TRBV7-2 and TRBJ2-2, with 7 bases that match TRBD1. The ends lost 2 bases at V and 1 base at J; junction bases unmatched: 7. This CDR3 is built from 17 residues. Germline CDR1 is SGHTA and CDR2 is FQGNSA. CDR3 loop: CASSLSPQGRNTGELFF. CDR3 in DNA: TGTGCCAGCAGCTTAAGTCCACAGGGGCGGAACACCGGGGAGCTGTTTTTT.

This clone was picked up one time. The genes are TRBV19 and TRBJ1-4; D gene ambiguous. This CDR3 region has 14 residues. From germline, CDR1 is LNHDA and CDR2 SQIVND (reference sequence). The V and J ends lost 7 bases and 3 bases respectively, with 12 bases between them. The CDR3 region is CASTAVLSNEKLFF. In nucleotides, the CDR3 is TGTGCCAGTACCGCGGTATTATCTAATGAAAAACTGTTTTTT. Together with reference TRBV19 and TRBJ1-4, the CDR3 gives the full variable domain: DGGITQSPKYLFRKEGQNVTLSCEQNLNHDAMYWYRQDPGQGLRLIYYSQIVNDFQKGDIAEGYSVSREKKESFPLTVTSAQKNPTAFYLCASTAVLSNEKLFFGSGTQLSVL.

This clone was seen just once. The genes are TRBV27 and TRBJ2-7; possible D gene TRBD2, 5 bases. V gave up 4 bases and J gave up 9 bases, with 13 bases separating them. Germline V lookup: CDR1 MNHEY, CDR2 SMNVEV (reference sequence). The CDR3 is 12 amino acids. CDR3 DNA sequence: TGTGCCAGCAGTTCGGGGTCCTTCGGGCAGTACTTC. Translated: CASSSGSFGQYF.

Comment on this clone: The sample has other DNA sequences that encode this CDR3 too. The chain couples TRBV7-2 to TRBJ1-5, with a possible D match to TRBD1 (5 bases). The CDR3 has 14 amino acids. Germline V gives CDR1 SGHTA, CDR2 FQGNSA. V dropped 1 base and J dropped 5 bases, with 9 bases sitting between them. The chain's CDR3 is CASSLGTGDQPQHF. Here the CDR3 DNA reads TGTGCCAGCAGCTTAGGTACGGGGGATCAGCCCCAGCATTTT.

This chain links TRBV29-1 with TRBJ1-1; D possibly corresponds to TRBD1 (6 bases). The ends were cut back, 5 bases at V and 4 bases at J, with 17 bases in the middle. The germline V gene has CDR1 SQVTM and CDR2 ANQGSEA. The CDR3 spans 14 residues. The CDR3 sequence: CSVSKGVEFTEAFF. DNA for the CDR3: TGCAGCGTTTCGAAGGGGGTTGAGTTCACTGAAGCTTTCTTT.

The rearrangement links TRBV5-1 to TRBJ2-5, with 10 bases fitting TRBD2. Unmatched junction bases numbered 0, after V lost 0 bases and J lost 7 bases. The germline V gene encodes CDR1 SGHRS and CDR2 YFSETQ. The CDR3 is 13 amino acids. CDR3: CASSLGTSGTQYF. The CDR3 DNA reads TGCGCCAGCAGCTTGGGGACTAGCGGGACCCAGTACTTC.

V usage is TRBV5-1 and J usage is TRBJ2-1; TRBD1 matches at 8 bases. V lost 7 bases and J lost 4; bases outside the gene matches: 7. Germline loops: CDR1 SGHRS, CDR2 YFSETQ. This CDR3 contains 14 residues. Here the CDR3 reads CASFQQGGYNEQFF. For the CDR3, the DNA is TGCGCCAGCTTCCAACAGGGGGGATACAATGAGCAGTTCTTC. Using reference TRBV5-1 and TRBJ2-1 for the parts outside the CDR3, the full variable domain is KAGVTQTPRYLIKTRGQQVTLSCSPISGHRSVSWYQQTPGQGLQFLFEYFSETQRNKGNFPGRFSGRQFSNSRSEMNVSTLELGDSALYLCASFQQGGYNEQFFGPGTRLTVL.

The chain is built from TRBV10-3 and TRBJ1-5; TRBD1 is a possible D gene (6 bases). The V end was cut by 2 bases, the J end by 2 bases, with 13 bases between. Per the germline V gene, CDR1 is ENHRY and CDR2 is SYGVKD. CDR3 length equals 16 residues. The CDR3 nucleotides are TGTGCCATCAGTGAGGCTAGGACAGTTGGCAATCAGCCCCAGCATTTT. Protein: CAISEARTVGNQPQHF.

The chain employs TRBV7-2 and TRBJ1-2; 10 bases agree with TRBD1. The CDR3 has 14 amino acids. J lost 4 bases, V lost 5 bases, and 4 bases had no gene match. The germline gives CDR1 SGHTA, CDR2 FQGNSA. CDR3 protein: CASSPRTGGYGYTF. The CDR3 DNA reads TGTGCCAGCAGCCCCCGGACAGGGGGCTATGGCTACACCTTC.

This clone showed up many times. The chain links TRBV7-2 to TRBJ2-3; TRBD2 agrees at 7 bases. Trimming took 4 bases from V and 4 from J; bases not matched to a gene: 14. Germline CDR1 is SGHTA and CDR2 is FQGNSA. The CDR3 spans 17 residues. CDR3 amino acids: CASSSQGGGSLADTQYF. The CDR3 DNA is TGTGCCAGCAGCTCACAAGGTGGCGGGAGTCTCGCAGATACGCAGTATTTT.

The chain joins TRBV28 to TRBJ2-7; D gene uncertain. Trimming cost V 7 bases and J 0 bases, with 13 bases left between them. The CDR3 length is 14 residues. Germline values: CDR1 MDHEN, CDR2 SYDVKM. CDR3 loop: CASKTDHSSYEQYF. In nucleotides, the CDR3 is TGTGCCAGCAAAACAGACCACAGCTCCTACGAGCAGTACTTC.

This CDR3 reads CASSPGQAYSYEQYF. The DNA for the CDR3 is TGTGCCAGCAGTCCCGGACAGGCCTACTCCTACGAGCAGTACTTC. The chain is built from TRBV28 and TRBJ2-7, with TRBD1 matching over 7 bases. V was pared by 5 bases and J by 0 bases, with 7 bases of the junction left unmatched. CDR1 is MDHEN, CDR2 SYDVKM, per germline. CDR3 length: 15 amino acids. Complete variable domain (other parts from reference TRBV28 and TRBJ2-7): DVKVTQSSRYLVKRTGEKVFLECVQDMDHENMFWYRQDPGLGLRLIYFSYDVKMKEKGDIPEGYSVSREKKERFSLILESASTNQTSMYLCASSPGQAYSYEQYFGPGTRLTVT.

This clone was seen only once. J is TRBJ2-6 and V is TRBV5-1; D perhaps matches TRBD2 (5 bases). Trimming took off 2 bases at V and 3 bases at J, with 9 bases between the two ends. Per the germline V gene, CDR1 is SGHRS and CDR2 is YFSETQ. CDR3 size: 15 residues. CDR3 nucleotide sequence: TGCGCCAGCAGCTTTCAAGGGAGTGGGGCCAACGTCCTGACTTTC. Amino acid sequence: CASSFQGSGANVLTF.

The chain has TRBV5-1 and TRBJ2-1; a possible D gene is TRBD2 (5 bases). CDR1 and CDR2 (germline): SGHRS, YFSETQ. V was shortened by 4 bases and J by 3 bases, with 14 bases between the two germline ends. The CDR3 contains 15 residues. CDR3 nucleotides: TGCGCCAGCAGCCCCCGGGAATCTGGCTACAATGAGCAGTTCTTC. Translation: CASSPRESGYNEQFF.